One and the same sample provided the 6 T cell receptor beta chains below, sequenced in a study of blood T cell repertoires in COVID-19. Sequencing was performed with immunoSEQ multiplex PCR; in TCRdb, only in-frame clones are kept and a portion is missing. The sample contains about 220,000 clones, 85% of which appear only once. Sequenced: peripheral blood. These receptors were obtained from a woman in her 70s with COVID-19, enrolled during active disease.

This clone has a single count. J is TRBJ1-1 and V is TRBV7-3; a weak D match, TRBD1 (5 bases). The CDR3 has 15 residues. Trimming took 5 bases from V and 0 from J, leaving 13 bases between them. The germline V gene has CDR1 SGHTA and CDR2 FQGTGA. In DNA, the CDR3 is TGTGCCAGCAGCCAACAAGCAGGGTTGAACACTGAAGCTTTCTTT. Translation: CASSQQAGLNTEAFF.

The CDR3 here is CASSPLRGKNEQYF. The CDR3, as DNA: TGTGCCAGCTCACCACTTCGGGGGAAAAACGAGCAGTACTTC. The rearrangement joins TRBV18 to TRBJ2-7; TRBD2 is a possible D gene (6 bases). The CDR3 totals 14 residues. Between the trimmed V and J ends, which lost 1 base and 5 bases, there was a span of 12 bases. Germline V lookup: CDR1 KGHSH, CDR2 LQKENI.

The chain employs TRBV18 and TRBJ1-2, with 8 bases that match TRBD1. Germline V gives CDR1 KGHSH, CDR2 LQKENI. The ends lost 4 bases at V and 4 bases at J; junction bases unmatched: 8. This CDR3 has 15 residues. The CDR3 DNA is TGTGCCAGCTCACTAGAGGACAGGGTGACCTATGGCTACACCTTC. Translating it yields CASSLEDRVTYGYTF.

This clone was counted a few times. This chain uses TRBV4-3 with TRBJ1-2; 10 bases map to TRBD1. Unmatched junction bases numbered 5, after V lost 4 bases and J lost 6 bases. Germline CDR1 LGHNA, CDR2 YSLEER. The CDR3 extends over 14 amino acids. The DNA of the CDR3 is TGCGCCAGCAGCCTGGACAGGGGGACAAATGGCTACACCTTC. The encoded protein is CASSLDRGTNGYTF.

V is TRBV5-1 and J is TRBJ1-1, with D perhaps TRBD1 (5 bases). V lost 5 bases and J 5 bases, leaving 16 bases between the germline ends. CDR1 and CDR2 from the germline V gene are SGHRS and YFSETQ. The CDR3 loop spans 14 amino acids. DNA for the CDR3: TGCGCCAGCAGGAACGGGCTTCAGGGTACTGAAGCTTTCTTT. Translating it yields CASRNGLQGTEAFF.

V usage is TRBV7-8 and J usage is TRBJ1-1; 10 nucleotides align to TRBD1. V lost 4 bases to trimming and J lost 1 base; unmatched junction nucleotides: 3. This CDR3 region has 15 residues. The V gene's germline CDR1 is SGHVS and CDR2 FQNEAQ. CDR3 coding DNA: TGTGCCAGCAGCTCAAGACAGGGGGCGAACACTGAAGCTTTCTTT. Its protein product is CASSSRQGANTEAFF.